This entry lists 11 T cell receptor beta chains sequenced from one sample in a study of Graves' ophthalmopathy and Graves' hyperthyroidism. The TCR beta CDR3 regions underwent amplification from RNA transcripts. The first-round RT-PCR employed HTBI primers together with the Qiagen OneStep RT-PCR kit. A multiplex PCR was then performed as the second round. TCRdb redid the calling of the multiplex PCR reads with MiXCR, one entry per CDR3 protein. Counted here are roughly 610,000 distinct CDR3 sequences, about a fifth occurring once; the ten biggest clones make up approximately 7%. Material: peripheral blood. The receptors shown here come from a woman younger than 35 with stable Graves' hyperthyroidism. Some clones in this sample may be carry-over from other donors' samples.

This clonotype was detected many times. In nucleotides, the CDR3 is TGCAGTGAGGGGGGGCCTCGCACAGATACGCAGTATTTT. The encoded protein is CSEGGPRTDTQYF. The J gene is TRBJ2-3, the V gene TRBV20-1; maybe TRBD2 (7 bases). Deletions cut 7 bases from V and 1 base from J, with 12 bases between. The CDR3 runs to 13 residues. CDR1 and CDR2 (germline): DFQATT, SNEGSKA (reference sequence).

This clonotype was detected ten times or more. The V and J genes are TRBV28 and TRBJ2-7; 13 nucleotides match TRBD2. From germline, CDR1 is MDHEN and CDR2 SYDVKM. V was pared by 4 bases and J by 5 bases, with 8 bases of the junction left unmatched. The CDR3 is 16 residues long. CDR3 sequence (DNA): TGTGCCAGCAGTTCTCCCGGGACTAGCGGGACCCACGAGCAGTACTTC. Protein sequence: CASSSPGTSGTHEQYF.

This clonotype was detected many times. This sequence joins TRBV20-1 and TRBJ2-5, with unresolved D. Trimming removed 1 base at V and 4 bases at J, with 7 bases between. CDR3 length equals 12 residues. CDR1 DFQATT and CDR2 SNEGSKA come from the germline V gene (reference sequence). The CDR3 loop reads CSARAPIETQYF. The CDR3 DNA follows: TGCAGTGCTAGAGCCCCAATAGAGACCCAGTACTTC.

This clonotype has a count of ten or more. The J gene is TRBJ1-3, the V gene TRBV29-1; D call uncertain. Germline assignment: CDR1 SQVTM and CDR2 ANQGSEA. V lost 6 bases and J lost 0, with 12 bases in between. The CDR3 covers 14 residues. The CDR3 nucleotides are TGCAGCGTGAGACTCGGCTACTCTGGAAACACCATATATTTT. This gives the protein CSVRLGYSGNTIYF.

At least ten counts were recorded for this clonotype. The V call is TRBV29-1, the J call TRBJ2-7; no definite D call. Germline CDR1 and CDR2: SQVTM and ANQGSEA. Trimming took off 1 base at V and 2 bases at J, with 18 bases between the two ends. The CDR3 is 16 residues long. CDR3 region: CSVEGEESVQPYEQYF. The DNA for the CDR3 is TGCAGCGTTGAAGGGGAAGAGTCAGTGCAACCCTACGAGCAGTACTTC.

Here the CDR3 reads CSAREINYGYTF. Here the CDR3 DNA reads TGCAGTGCCCGAGAAATAAACTATGGCTACACCTTC. J is TRBJ1-2 and V is TRBV20-1; D not certain. Trimming shortened V by 6 bases and J by 2 bases, and 10 bases separated the two germline ends. There are 12 residues in the CDR3. CDR1 is DFQATT and CDR2 is SNEGSKA in the germline V gene (reference sequence).

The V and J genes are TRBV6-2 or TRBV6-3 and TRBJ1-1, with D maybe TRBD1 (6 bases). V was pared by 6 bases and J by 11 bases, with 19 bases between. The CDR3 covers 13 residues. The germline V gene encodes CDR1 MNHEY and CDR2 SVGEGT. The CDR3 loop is CASRIDRLQRAFF. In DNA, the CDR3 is TGTGCCAGCAGAATAGACAGGCTCCAAAGGGCTTTCTTT.

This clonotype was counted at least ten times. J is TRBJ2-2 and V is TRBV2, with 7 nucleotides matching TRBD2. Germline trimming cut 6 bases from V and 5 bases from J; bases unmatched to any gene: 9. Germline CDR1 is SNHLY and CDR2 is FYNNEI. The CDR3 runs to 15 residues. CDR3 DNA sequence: TGTGCCAGCAGATCAAGCGGGGCGCGGACCGGGGAGCTGTTTTTT. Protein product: CASRSSGARTGELFF.

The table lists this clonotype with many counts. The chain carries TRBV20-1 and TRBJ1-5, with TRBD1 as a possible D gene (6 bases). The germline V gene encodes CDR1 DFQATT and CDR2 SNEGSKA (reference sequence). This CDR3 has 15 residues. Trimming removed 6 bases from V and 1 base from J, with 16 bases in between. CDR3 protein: CSASPQTGSNQPQHF. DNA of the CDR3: TGCAGTGCCTCACCCCAAACAGGGAGCAATCAGCCCCAGCATTTT.

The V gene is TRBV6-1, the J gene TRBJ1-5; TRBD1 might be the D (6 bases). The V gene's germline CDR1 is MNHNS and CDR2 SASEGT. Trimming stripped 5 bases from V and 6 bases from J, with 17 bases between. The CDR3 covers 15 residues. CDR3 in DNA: TGTGCCAGCAGTCAGAACAGGGCTGGGGGTCAGCCCCAGCATTTT. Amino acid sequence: CASSQNRAGGQPQHF.

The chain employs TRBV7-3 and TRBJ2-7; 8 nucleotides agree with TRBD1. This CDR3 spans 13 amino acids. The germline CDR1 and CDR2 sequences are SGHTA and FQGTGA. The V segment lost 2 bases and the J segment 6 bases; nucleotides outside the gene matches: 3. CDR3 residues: CASSLETGGEQYF. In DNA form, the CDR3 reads TGTGCCAGCAGCTTAGAAACAGGGGGCGAGCAGTACTTC.